Sequencing of this TCR beta chain was carried out in a study of control samples from healthy donors and cancer patients (dated by TCRdb to about 2020). To note about this clone: What antigen it recognizes has not been identified. Qualities for individual bases were not recorded, and no much larger clone is one base off.

The method was the immunoSEQ multiplex PCR assay. Imported from immuneACCESS, the table was reduced by TCRdb to in-frame sequences with V and J called. These copies leave out some clones; in studies compared against another copy, an unresolved V gene accounts for under half, and the cause of the remainder is not known. The sample table lists fewer than 200,000 clones, 96% of them with a count of one. 0.85% to 1.3% of the sample is in the top ten clones. V is clipped by 2 bases and J by 5 bases, and the sequence between their germline boundaries is 10 bases long. Via the germline V gene, CDR1 is SGHVS and CDR2 FQNEAQ. Reading from cysteine to phenylalanine, the CDR3 counts 13 amino acids. This entry keeps only the CDR3 DNA: 39 bases, framed from base 1.

The clonotype originates from a woman under 40 in good health. The chain is encoded by TRBV7-8 joined to TRBJ2-7, with the D gene not confidently named. The sample comprised blood. The DNA sequence is given as TGTGCCAGCAGCTTATCCTGGACCCACGAGCAGTACTTC. The translation is CASSLSWTHEQYF.